The T cell receptor beta chain under discussion was sequenced for a study of tumor-infiltrating lymphocytes in oesophageal squamous cell carcinoma. This clonotype was observed many times. In TCRdb, the PCR reads were re-called with MiXCR into one record per CDR3 protein. The sample holds thousands of distinct CDR3 sequences; roughly 14% are singletons and the top ten take 17%. The sequencing sample was made of esophageal tumor tissue. This TCR derives from a male donor with esophageal squamous cell carcinoma.

The CDR3 DNA follows: TGTGCCTCCATGGCAGGGGTTTTTTCCGGGGAGCTGTTTTTT. This translates into CASMAGVFSGELFF. The V call is TRBV7-2, the J call TRBJ2-2, with a tentative D call TRBD1 (6 bases). Germline CDR1 SGHTA, CDR2 FQGNSA. The CDR3 has 14 residues. V gave up 11 bases and J gave up 6 bases, with 19 bases separating them.